A single sample gave rise to the 2 T cell receptor beta chains below, sequenced in a study of cytomegalovirus exposure and HLA in healthy donors. Primers included in the PCR were 60 Vbeta and 13 Jbeta primers. The data were produced by immunoSEQ multiplex PCR, yet TCRdb's version contains in-frame clones alone and is incomplete. The sample consists of about 140,000 clones, around 80% of them appearing once. Sequencing used PBMCs. The receptors were gathered from a middle-aged man in good health and CMV-seronegative.

The J gene is TRBJ2-5, the V gene TRBV6-1, with 8 bases that match TRBD2. This CDR3 comprises 14 residues. Germline V CDR1 and CDR2: MNHNS, SASEGT. V shed 0 bases and J 5 bases; nucleotides not matched to a gene: 2. CDR3 amino acids: CASSEARGGETQYF. The CDR3 DNA reads TGTGCCAGCAGTGAAGCCCGGGGGGGGGAGACCCAGTACTTC.

The chain has TRBV29-1 and TRBJ2-6; D might be TRBD1 (5 bases). The CDR3 consists of 15 residues. With 1 base removed from V and 4 bases from J, the gap between germline ends came to 11 bases. Looked up from germline, CDR1 is SQVTM and CDR2 is ANQGSEA. Here the CDR3 DNA reads TGCAGCGTTGAAGTTCTCAGGGCCGGGGCCAACGTCCTGACTTTC. Amino acids: CSVEVLRAGANVLTF.